A selection of T cell receptor beta chains follows, all from one sample in a study of blood T cell repertoires in COVID-19. The assay was immunoSEQ multiplex PCR, and TCRdb's table has in-frame clones only and misses some. The sample contains just over 350,000 clones, about 88% of which appear only once. Material for sequencing was peripheral blood. The receptors were gathered from a woman in her fifties or sixties with COVID-19, enrolled during active disease. Both conserved end residues are part of each CDR3. A D gene is named only where the DNA matches it firmly. Size is omitted from some rows. Given values are once, few, many or a class for expanded clones.

abundance: NA
v_gene: TRBV10-1
j_gene: TRBJ2-5
d_gene: NA
CDR3nt: TGCGCCAGCAGTGAGTCAACGGAGTCCGAGACCCAGTACTTC
CDR3aa: CASSESTESETQYF

abundance: NA
v_gene: TRBV19
j_gene: TRBJ1-2
d_gene: TRBD1
CDR3nt: TGTGCCAGTGACGACAGGGAAGGGGGCTACACCTTC
CDR3aa: CASDDREGGYTF

abundance: NA
v_gene: TRBV9
j_gene: TRBJ1-2
d_gene: NA
CDR3nt: TGTGCCAGCAGCGTATCAGGAACTAACTATGGCTACACCTTC
CDR3aa: CASSVSGTNYGYTF

abundance: NA
v_gene: TRBV7-2
j_gene: TRBJ1-2
d_gene: NA
CDR3nt: TGTGCCAGCAGCTTAGCGCCGGCAGGGAGGGGCTATGACTATGGCTACACCTTC
CDR3aa: CASSLAPAGRGYDYGYTF

abundance: NA
v_gene: TRBV7-8
j_gene: TRBJ2-1
d_gene: TRBD2
CDR3nt: TGTGCCAGCAGCCCAATCGGCGGGGGGAACAATGAGCAGTTCTTC
CDR3aa: CASSPIGGGNNEQFF

abundance: few
v_gene: TRBV6-1
j_gene: TRBJ2-7
d_gene: TRBD1
CDR3nt: TGTGCCAGCAGTGAAAGGGCCGGGACAGAGGGGTACGAGCAGTACTTC
CDR3aa: CASSERAGTEGYEQYF

abundance: few
v_gene: TRBV6-4
j_gene: TRBJ1-5
d_gene: NA
CDR3nt: TGTGCCAGCAGTAGCTCAGGTCCAGGGTTCGATAGCAATCAGCCCCAGCATTTT
CDR3aa: CASSSSGPGFDSNQPQHF

abundance: NA
v_gene: TRBV6-6
j_gene: TRBJ1-4
d_gene: NA
CDR3nt: TGTGCCAGCAGTTCCGGACAGCTAAATGAAAAACTGTTTTTT
CDR3aa: CASSSGQLNEKLFF

abundance: NA
v_gene: TRBV30
j_gene: TRBJ1-5
d_gene: NA
CDR3nt: TGTGCCTGGAGCCGGGACACGAAAGGCTATAGCAATCAGCCCCAGCATTTT
CDR3aa: CAWSRDTKGYSNQPQHF

abundance: few
v_gene: TRBV7-3
j_gene: TRBJ1-1
d_gene: NA
CDR3nt: TGTGCCAGCAGCTCTCAGGGTGACACTGAAGCTTTCTTT
CDR3aa: CASSSQGDTEAFF

abundance: NA
v_gene: TRBV5-1
j_gene: TRBJ2-3
d_gene: NA
CDR3nt: TGCGCCAGCAGCTTGGCCCCTCCGGCTAGCCGCAACCCCACAGATACGCAGTATTTT
CDR3aa: CASSLAPPASRNPTDTQYF

abundance: NA
v_gene: TRBV5-1
j_gene: TRBJ1-2
d_gene: NA
CDR3nt: TGCGCCAGCAGCTTGGGTCAGGGAAGTAACTATGGCTACACCTTC
CDR3aa: CASSLGQGSNYGYTF

abundance: NA
v_gene: TRBV5-1
j_gene: TRBJ2-5
d_gene: TRBD1
CDR3nt: TGCGCCAGCAGCTCGGGACAGGGTTTAGAGACCCAGTACTTC
CDR3aa: CASSSGQGLETQYF

abundance: NA
v_gene: TRBV28
j_gene: TRBJ1-4
d_gene: NA
CDR3nt: TGTGCCAGCAGTTACGGGCAGGGTCGTGAAAAACTGTTTTTT
CDR3aa: CASSYGQGREKLFF

abundance: NA
v_gene: TRBV6-4
j_gene: TRBJ1-3
d_gene: NA
CDR3nt: TGTGCCAGCAGTGCAGGGTTGTCTGGAAACACCATATATTTT
CDR3aa: CASSAGLSGNTIYF

abundance: few
v_gene: TRBV5-5
j_gene: TRBJ1-2
d_gene: TRBD1
CDR3nt: TGTGCAACCCGGACAGGAGCTAACTATGGCTACACCTTC
CDR3aa: CATRTGANYGYTF

abundance: many
v_gene: TRBV2
j_gene: TRBJ2-5
d_gene: NA
CDR3nt: TGTGCCAGCAGTGAAGCCCCGGGATTTCAAGAGACCCAGTACTTC
CDR3aa: CASSEAPGFQETQYF

abundance: NA
v_gene: TRBV9
j_gene: TRBJ2-3
d_gene: TRBD2
CDR3nt: TGTGCCAGCAACGCGGGGGGATTCACAGATACGCAGTATTTT
CDR3aa: CASNAGGFTDTQYF

abundance: NA
v_gene: TRBV6-5
j_gene: TRBJ2-2
d_gene: NA
CDR3nt: TGTGCCAGCAGTTTGGGCCGGGAGCTGTTTTTT
CDR3aa: CASSLGRELFF

abundance: NA
v_gene: TRBV12-3/TRBV12-4
j_gene: TRBJ2-5
d_gene: NA
CDR3nt: TGTGCCAGCAGCCTAGGGGCAGAAACCCAGTACTTC
CDR3aa: CASSLGAETQYF

abundance: NA
v_gene: TRBV4-1
j_gene: TRBJ1-6
d_gene: NA
CDR3nt: TGCGCCAGCAGCCAAGATATGAGTTCACCCCTCCACTTT
CDR3aa: CASSQDMSSPLHF

abundance: NA
v_gene: TRBV7-9
j_gene: TRBJ1-1
d_gene: TRBD1
CDR3nt: TGTGCCAGCACCATTGTTCTCGGACAGGGATCCCCTGAAGCTTTCTTT
CDR3aa: CASTIVLGQGSPEAFF

abundance: NA
v_gene: TRBV7-3
j_gene: TRBJ2-7
d_gene: TRBD2
CDR3nt: TGTGCCAGCAGCTTGGACGGGACTAGCGGGGCGTACGAGCAGTACTTC
CDR3aa: CASSLDGTSGAYEQYF

abundance: NA
v_gene: TRBV7-2
j_gene: TRBJ2-3
d_gene: NA
CDR3nt: TGTGCCAGCAGCTTTAATACTGGGGGGGATACGCAGTATTTT
CDR3aa: CASSFNTGGDTQYF

abundance: NA
v_gene: TRBV9
j_gene: TRBJ2-5
d_gene: TRBD2
CDR3nt: TGTGCCAGCAGCGTAGCCCCCGGGGGGGCCAGGGAGACCCAGTACTTC
CDR3aa: CASSVAPGGARETQYF

abundance: NA
v_gene: TRBV3-1/TRBV3-2
j_gene: TRBJ2-3
d_gene: TRBD2
CDR3nt: TGTGCCAGCAGCCATTTGGGGGGGACCCTCCTATGGCAGTATTTT
CDR3aa: CASSHLGGTLLWQYF

abundance: NA
v_gene: TRBV27
j_gene: TRBJ1-1
d_gene: NA
CDR3nt: TGTGCCAGCAGCACCACTCAGGGCCTAGGGTTCACTGAAGCTTTCTTT
CDR3aa: CASSTTQGLGFTEAFF

abundance: NA
v_gene: TRBV4-3
j_gene: TRBJ2-3
d_gene: TRBD2
CDR3nt: TGCGCCAGCAGCCCAGGAGGGGGACTAGGTGGGGATACGCAGTATTTT
CDR3aa: CASSPGGGLGGDTQYF

abundance: NA
v_gene: TRBV5-5
j_gene: TRBJ1-2
d_gene: TRBD1
CDR3nt: TGTGCCAGCAGCTTGGGAACAGGGGTCTATGGCTACACCTTC
CDR3aa: CASSLGTGVYGYTF

abundance: NA
v_gene: TRBV2
j_gene: TRBJ2-1
d_gene: TRBD1
CDR3nt: TGTGCCAGCACCGACCGGGGGGACAGGGACGAGCAGTTCTTC
CDR3aa: CASTDRGDRDEQFF

abundance: NA
v_gene: TRBV12-5
j_gene: TRBJ2-3
d_gene: NA
CDR3nt: TGTGCTAGTGGCCCCATGACAGGCACAGATACGCAGTATTTT
CDR3aa: CASGPMTGTDTQYF

abundance: NA
v_gene: TRBV30
j_gene: TRBJ1-3
d_gene: NA
CDR3nt: TGTGCCTGGAGTGGGGGCCTCTCTGGAAACACCATATATTTT
CDR3aa: CAWSGGLSGNTIYF

abundance: NA
v_gene: TRBV10-3
j_gene: TRBJ2-1
d_gene: NA
CDR3nt: TGTGCCATCAGTGAGAACAGGGCTGGGAATGAGCAGTTCTTC
CDR3aa: CAISENRAGNEQFF

abundance: few
v_gene: TRBV7-9
j_gene: TRBJ2-3
d_gene: TRBD1
CDR3nt: TGTGCCAGCAGCCGGACAGGGGGCACAGATACGCAGTATTTT
CDR3aa: CASSRTGGTDTQYF

abundance: once
v_gene: TRBV7-3
j_gene: TRBJ2-3
d_gene: TRBD2
CDR3nt: TGTGCCAGCAGCAGACTAGCGGGGGGCTCAGATACGCAGTATTTT
CDR3aa: CASSRLAGGSDTQYF

abundance: NA
v_gene: TRBV7-9
j_gene: TRBJ1-1
d_gene: NA
CDR3nt: TGTGCCAGCAGCTTAACCACAGGAAACACTGAAGCTTTCTTT
CDR3aa: CASSLTTGNTEAFF

abundance: few
v_gene: TRBV7-6
j_gene: TRBJ2-7
d_gene: NA
CDR3nt: TGTGCCAGCAGTCAGGGACCGGGGGATAACTACGAGCAGTACTTC
CDR3aa: CASSQGPGDNYEQYF

abundance: NA
v_gene: TRBV18
j_gene: TRBJ1-2
d_gene: TRBD1
CDR3nt: TGTGCCAGCTCGCGGGGACAGGGTGAGGGCTACACCTTC
CDR3aa: CASSRGQGEGYTF

abundance: NA
v_gene: TRBV18
j_gene: TRBJ1-5
d_gene: TRBD1
CDR3nt: TGTGCCAGCTCACCACGGGACAGGGAAAGGGGTCAGCCCCAGCATTTT
CDR3aa: CASSPRDRERGQPQHF

abundance: NA
v_gene: TRBV7-2
j_gene: TRBJ1-4
d_gene: TRBD1
CDR3nt: TGTGCCAGCAGCTTAGCGCTGGGGACAGGGAATGAAAAACTGTTTTTT
CDR3aa: CASSLALGTGNEKLFF